A selection of T cell receptor beta chains follows, all from one sample in a study of cytomegalovirus exposure and HLA in healthy donors. TCRdb's copy holds only in-frame clones and misses some; the assay was immunoSEQ multiplex PCR. This sample carries roughly 49,000 clones, around 94% of them seen once, and the ten largest clones take about 8%. The specimen sequenced was PBMCs. These receptors were taken from a woman younger than 30 in good health and CMV-seropositive. CDR3s include the opening cysteine and the closing phenylalanine or tryptophan. The D gene is left open where the match is weak. Expanded clones are given a class, and other clones once, few, many or no size at all.

TRBJ2-7 NA TRBV7-3 NA TGTGCCAGCAGCCCCCCCCGCCCCAGGGTGGTCGAATACGAGCAGTACTTC CASSPPRPRVVEYEQYF
TRBJ2-7 NA TRBV6-5 NA TGTGCCAGCAGTTCAACAGGGAGCTCCTACGAGCAGTACTTC CASSSTGSSYEQYF
TRBJ2-7 NA TRBV4-1 NA TGCGCCAGCAGCCAAGAGGGGACTCCATCCTACGAGCAGTACTTC CASSQEGTPSYEQYF
TRBJ1-1 TRBD1 TRBV18 once TGTGCCAGCTCGCCAAAAGGACAGGTTGAAGCTTTCTTT CASSPKGQVEAFF
TRBJ2-7 NA TRBV5-4 NA TGTGCCAGCAGCCCCGGTGGGGGCTCTTTAACCTACGAGCAGTACTTC CASSPGGGSLTYEQYF
TRBJ1-2 NA TRBV29-1 few TGCAGCGTCCACTCCTTTGGACAGAACTATGGCTACACCTTC CSVHSFGQNYGYTF
TRBJ1-1 NA TRBV28 NA TGTGCCAGCATCGAACCGGGGGGCGGTTGGGTCGCTGAAGCTTTCTTT CASIEPGGGWVAEAFF
TRBJ2-3 NA TRBV19 NA TGTGCCAGTAGTCCTCGACAGAACACAGATACGCAGTATTTT CASSPRQNTDTQYF
TRBJ1-5 TRBD1 TRBV5-3 NA TGTGCCAGAACAACTAAACAGGGGGCTCGGCGGCTTGAGGCCCGCCAGCCCCAGCATTTT CARTTKQGARRLEARQPQHF
TRBJ1-3 NA TRBV4-2 NA TGTGCCAGCAGCCCAGGTACGGACTTATCGGGGGACACCATATATTTT CASSPGTDLSGDTIYF
TRBJ2-1 NA TRBV7-7 NA TGTGCTAGCAGCTTTGCCTCAGGGTTGAATGAGCAGTTCTTC CASSFASGLNEQFF
TRBJ2-7 NA TRBV6-1 NA TGTGCCAGCAGTGCCTCCGGCTACGAGCAGTACTTC CASSASGYEQYF
TRBJ1-2 TRBD1 TRBV7-9 NA TGTGCCAGCAGCTTAGAGGGGACAGGGACCTATGGCTACACCTTC CASSLEGTGTYGYTF
TRBJ2-7 NA TRBV10-3 NA TGTGCCACCTCAACGAGGACAGAGAGCTACGAGCAGTACTTC CATSTRTESYEQYF
TRBJ2-6 TRBD1 TRBV28 NA TGTGCCAGCAAACCGGGACAGGGGGTTTCTGGGGCCAACGTCCTGACTTTC CASKPGQGVSGANVLTF
TRBJ1-4 NA TRBV4-2 NA TGTGCCAGCAGCCGTGAACCGCCGGGGGGAGGGGAAAAACTGTTTTTT CASSREPPGGGEKLFF
TRBJ1-2 NA TRBV4-3 once TGCGCCAGCAGCCAACGAGAGGGAGTGGGCTATGGCTACACCTTC CASSQREGVGYGYTF
TRBJ1-5 NA TRBV9 NA TGTGCCAGCAGTGGAGTAGGGGACAATCAGCCCCAGCATTTT CASSGVGDNQPQHF
TRBJ2-2 NA TRBV9 once TGTGCCAGCAGCACCGATCCCGCGACCGGGGAGCTGTTTTTT CASSTDPATGELFF
TRBJ2-2 TRBD1 TRBV19 once TGTGCCAGTAGTTGGACAGGGGGATCGAACACCGGGGAGCTGTTTTTT CASSWTGGSNTGELFF
TRBJ2-7 TRBD2 TRBV6-5 NA TGTGCCAGCAGTTACCCGGGAGTAGCGGGAGTGGGCGAGCAGTACTTC CASSYPGVAGVGEQYF
TRBJ2-1 NA TRBV6-4 NA TGTGCCAGCAGTGGATCTCAGAGGAATGAGCAGTTCTTC CASSGSQRNEQFF
TRBJ2-7 NA TRBV7-2 medium-sized TGTGCCAGCAGCCGTCCGGGGTACGAGCAGTACTTC CASSRPGYEQYF
TRBJ1-1 NA TRBV7-9 NA TGTGCCAGCAGCTTTGAACAGAACACTGAAGCTTTCTTT CASSFEQNTEAFF
TRBJ2-7 NA TRBV6-1 once TGTGCCAGCAGAGCCTTCTCCTACGAGCAGTACTTC CASRAFSYEQYF
TRBJ2-1 NA TRBV6-4 NA TGTGCCAGCAGTGACTCGAGTTGCTACCCAGACACCGCTAACAATGAGCAGTTCTTC CASSDSSCYPDTANNEQFF
TRBJ2-7 NA TRBV4-2 NA TGTGCCAGCAGCCAAGACAGGGGTGGAACCTACGAGCAGTACTTC CASSQDRGGTYEQYF
TRBJ2-1 NA TRBV5-1 NA TGCGCCAGCAGCCCAGGATCCAATTCAGGGGAGCAGTTCTTC CASSPGSNSGEQFF
TRBJ2-7 NA TRBV6-1 NA TGTGCCAGCAGTGATTCAGCGGTTACCTACGAGCAGTACTTC CASSDSAVTYEQYF
TRBJ2-1 TRBD2 TRBV9 few TGTGCCAGCAGCCCCGGGACTATCCTTAACAATGAGCAGTTCTTC CASSPGTILNNEQFF
TRBJ1-5 NA TRBV19 NA TGTGCCAGTAGTATCTCGATCGGCGGGGGCAATCAGCCCCAGCATTTT CASSISIGGGNQPQHF
TRBJ2-1 NA TRBV28 NA TGTGCCAGCAGGGCAGGGGTTAGCAATGAGCAGTTCTTC CASRAGVSNEQFF
TRBJ2-3 TRBD1 TRBV6-4 few TGTGCCAGCAGCGGACAGGGGGGGACAGATACGCAGTATTTT CASSGQGGTDTQYF
TRBJ2-3 NA TRBV5-1 NA TGCGCCAGCAGTCCGGGAGTAGGCACAGATACGCAGTATTTT CASSPGVGTDTQYF
TRBJ2-7 TRBD2 TRBV7-6 NA TGTGCCAGCAGCTCTGGACTAGCGCCAGCCTACGAGCAGTACTTC CASSSGLAPAYEQYF
TRBJ2-3 NA TRBV27 NA TGTGCCAGCAGCCGGGGATTCGGCACAGATACGCAGTATTTT CASSRGFGTDTQYF
TRBJ2-1 TRBD2 TRBV7-6 NA TGTGCCAGCAGCCAGACTAGCGGAGATTACAATGAGCAGTTCTTC CASSQTSGDYNEQFF
TRBJ2-2 NA TRBV10-1 NA TGCGCCAGCAGTAGACAGACCCGGGCCACCGGGGAGCTGTTTTTT CASSRQTRATGELFF
TRBJ2-7 NA TRBV7-2 once TGTGCCAGCAGCTCCACCTACGAGCAGTACTTC CASSSTYEQYF
TRBJ2-7 NA TRBV4-2 NA TGTGCCAGCAGCTTAGAGGAGGGGGCTTACGAGCAGTACTTC CASSLEEGAYEQYF
TRBJ2-1 TRBD2 TRBV15 NA TGTGCCACCAGCAGAGATCGGGGGACTAGCTTGTACAATGAGCAGTTCTTC CATSRDRGTSLYNEQFF
TRBJ1-2 NA TRBV30 NA TGTGCCTGGAGTGTACTAGGGGGGGGTGGCTACACCTTC CAWSVLGGGGYTF
TRBJ1-5 TRBD1 TRBV18 NA TGTGCCAGCTCATGGACAGGGAGCAATCAGCCCCAGCATTTT CASSWTGSNQPQHF
TRBJ2-3 NA TRBV2 NA TGTGCCAGCAGTGTCGGGAGCCCCACAGATACGCAGTATTTT CASSVGSPTDTQYF
TRBJ1-2 TRBD1 TRBV27 once TGTGCCAGCAGTGAAATACAGGGGAACTATGGCTACACCTTC CASSEIQGNYGYTF
TRBJ2-7 NA TRBV5-1 once TGCGCCAGCAGCTCCCAGGTTTTGGGCGAGCAGTACTTC CASSSQVLGEQYF
TRBJ2-7 TRBD1 TRBV19 NA TGTGCCAGGGGGGACAGTAACAATGATCCTAGCGAGCAGTACTTC CARGDSNNDPSEQYF
TRBJ2-1 TRBD1 TRBV18 NA TGTGCCAGCTCACCTAGTACCGGGACAGGGGTGCATGAGCAGTTCTTC CASSPSTGTGVHEQFF
TRBJ1-2 TRBD1 TRBV5-6 NA TGTGCCAGCAACCCGGGACAGGGGACCGGCTACACCTTC CASNPGQGTGYTF
TRBJ1-2 TRBD1 TRBV25-1 NA TGTGCCAGCAGTGCGGGGACAGGCGTTAACTATGGCTACACCTTC CASSAGTGVNYGYTF
TRBJ2-3 NA TRBV7-6 NA TGTGCCAGCAGCCCGGGAGCCGGGCTCACAGATACGCAGTATTTT CASSPGAGLTDTQYF
TRBJ2-5 TRBD1 TRBV7-9 NA TGTGCCAGCAGCCACACAGGGGCGGAGACCCAGTACTTC CASSHTGAETQYF
TRBJ2-2 TRBD1 TRBV4-2 NA TGTGCCAGCAGCCTGGTGCAGGGGGCCGAGAACACCGGGGAGCTGTTTTTT CASSLVQGAENTGELFF